A selection of T cell receptor beta chains follows, all from one sample in a study of cytomegalovirus exposure and HLA in healthy donors. Sequenced by immunoSEQ multiplex PCR; TCRdb stores in-frame clones only, minus some. Of roughly 230,000 clones in the sample, around 84% were seen once. What was sequenced was PBMCs. These receptors were collected from a girl aged 2 to 9 in good health and CMV-seronegative. Both conserved end residues are part of each CDR3. The D gene is left open where the match is weak. A clone size is listed for some rows: how often the clone was seen (once, few, many), or a class if it is expanded.

TGTGCCAGCAGTTACTCGTCACACTACATGAACACTGAAGCTTTCTTT CASSYSSHYMNTEAFF TRBV6-5 16 TRBJ1-1 NA NA
TGTGCCAGCAGTTACTCGGCCCAGGAGGACCTGTTCTTC CASSYSAQEDLFF TRBV6-6 13 TRBJ2-1 NA NA
TGTGCCAGCAGCTTATCGGGACAGGGGAACACTGAAGCTTTCTTT CASSLSGQGNTEAFF TRBV11-3 15 TRBJ1-1 TRBD1 NA
TGCGCCAGCAGCTTCGGGACAACCTACGAGCAGTACTTC CASSFGTTYEQYF TRBV5-1 13 TRBJ2-7 NA NA
TGCGCCAGCAGCCCAACCACTAGCTCCTACAATGAGCAGTTCTTC CASSPTTSSYNEQFF TRBV4-1 15 TRBJ2-1 NA NA
TGTGCCAGCAGTTACTCGGACAGTTCCTACGAGCAGTACTTC CASSYSDSSYEQYF TRBV6-6 14 TRBJ2-7 NA NA
TGTGCCAGCAGCCCAGGGTCTATCTATGGCTACACCTTC CASSPGSIYGYTF TRBV5-6 13 TRBJ1-2 NA NA
TGTGCCAGCAGTCTCCGGGACAGGTTTCCCTACGAGCAGTACTTC CASSLRDRFPYEQYF TRBV5-4 15 TRBJ2-7 TRBD1 NA
TGTGCCAGCAGCCCCTCTACGAGGGATACGCAGTATTTT CASSPSTRDTQYF TRBV7-3 13 TRBJ2-3 NA NA
TGCACCGCCACCCCAGGTGGTGGCTACACCTTC CTATPGGGYTF TRBV29-1 11 TRBJ1-2 NA NA
TGTGCCAGCAGTGCGGCGACTAGCGGGAGGGCCGCCTACAATGAGCAGTTCTTC CASSAATSGRAAYNEQFF TRBV6-1 18 TRBJ2-1 TRBD2 NA
TGTGCCTGGAGTGTACCGGGGGTTTATCAGCCCCAGCATTTT CAWSVPGVYQPQHF TRBV30 14 TRBJ1-5 NA NA
TGTGCCAGCAGCCCTAGGGGCGGGATCAATGAGCAGTTCTTC CASSPRGGINEQFF TRBV11-2 14 TRBJ2-1 NA NA
TGTGCCAGCAGCCCTAGTTTGAGCACAGATACGCAGTATTTT CASSPSLSTDTQYF TRBV5-6 14 TRBJ2-3 NA NA
TGCAGCGTTGAGGCCAGGGTGAACACCATATATTTT CSVEARVNTIYF TRBV29-1 12 TRBJ1-3 NA NA
TGCAGCGCGGGACTAGCGGGCCCCTACAATGAGCAGTTCTTC CSAGLAGPYNEQFF TRBV29-1 14 TRBJ2-1 TRBD2 NA
TGCGCCAGCCATGAGGCTAGCGGGAGTAATGAGCAGTTCTTC CASHEASGSNEQFF TRBV5-1 14 TRBJ2-1 TRBD2 NA
TGTGCCAGTACCGGGACAGCTAACTATGGCTACACCTTC CASTGTANYGYTF TRBV19 13 TRBJ1-2 TRBD1 NA
TGTGCCAGCAGAACGACAGGGAATAGCAATCAGCCCCAGCATTTT CASRTTGNSNQPQHF TRBV2 15 TRBJ1-5 TRBD1 NA
TGCAGTGCGGACAGGGACACTGAAGCTTTCTTT CSADRDTEAFF TRBV20-1 11 TRBJ1-1 TRBD1 NA
TGTGCCTGGGCAGGGGCCGAGTCAGATACGCAGTATTTT CAWAGAESDTQYF TRBV30 13 TRBJ2-3 NA few
TGTGCCAGCAGTAGACGACAGGGGAGGCAGCCCCAGCATTTT CASSRRQGRQPQHF TRBV2 14 TRBJ1-5 TRBD1 NA
TGTGCCAGTAGTATCTGGACTAGAGTCAATGAGCAGTTCTTC CASSIWTRVNEQFF TRBV19 14 TRBJ2-1 TRBD2 NA
TGTGCCAGCGCGGATGCATGGGGCTACACCTTC CASADAWGYTF TRBV7-8 11 TRBJ1-2 NA NA
TGCGCCAGCAGCTTGCACCGGGACAGGGGGAACGAGCAGTACTTC CASSLHRDRGNEQYF TRBV5-1 15 TRBJ2-7 TRBD1 NA
TGTGCCAGCAGACGGGACTACAATGAGCAGTTCTTC CASRRDYNEQFF TRBV7-9 12 TRBJ2-1 NA NA
TGTGCCATAACGGGACAGGGCAACACCGGGGAGCTGTTTTTT CAITGQGNTGELFF TRBV10-3 14 TRBJ2-2 TRBD1 NA
TGTGCCAGCAGCGCTCGGACAGGGTCCGGGGAGCTGTTTTTT CASSARTGSGELFF TRBV7-9 14 TRBJ2-2 TRBD1 NA
TGCGCCAGCAGCTTGGGGCTAGCGGGAGATCGGGAGACCCAGTACTTC CASSLGLAGDRETQYF TRBV5-1 16 TRBJ2-5 TRBD2 NA
TGTGCCAGCAGTTACAACAACGGGGGCTACACCTTC CASSYNNGGYTF TRBV6-5 12 TRBJ1-2 NA NA
TGTGCCAGCAGTTACTCAATAACAGGCTACGAGCAGTACTTC CASSYSITGYEQYF TRBV6-5 14 TRBJ2-7 NA NA
TGTGCCAGCGGTACAGGGAACACCTTATTCCTCCACTTT CASGTGNTLFLHF TRBV25-1 13 TRBJ1-6 NA NA
TGTGCCAGCAGGAGAGGACTAGCGGGGATCAATGAGCAGTTCTTC CASRRGLAGINEQFF TRBV2 15 TRBJ2-1 TRBD2 NA
TGTGCCAGCAGCTTCCCGATGGAGCGCGGATCAAGTAGCACAGATACGCAGTATTTT CASSFPMERGSSSTDTQYF TRBV7-9 19 TRBJ2-3 NA NA
TGTGCCAGCAGCTCGTTTGTCACTGAAGCTTTCTTT CASSSFVTEAFF TRBV13 12 TRBJ1-1 NA NA
TGCGCCAGCAGCTGGCCCCTTGACGGAAGGACTAGCGGAGGCCGGGTGGGGACCCAGTACTTC CASSWPLDGRTSGGRVGTQYF TRBV5-1 21 TRBJ2-5 TRBD2 NA
TGTGCCAGCAGCTTTCCCCGCGGGACTAGCGGGAGAAAACGAAATGAGCAGTTCTTC CASSFPRGTSGRKRNEQFF TRBV7-9 19 TRBJ2-1 TRBD2 NA
TGTGCCTGGAGTTCCGTCTATGAGCAGTTCTTC CAWSSVYEQFF TRBV30 11 TRBJ2-1 NA few
TGTGCCAGCAGCGGACTAGCGGGGGGTCCACGAGGGACAGATACGCAGTATTTT CASSGLAGGPRGTDTQYF TRBV7-2 18 TRBJ2-3 TRBD2 NA
TGCGCCAGCAGCCCACTACGGACTAGCGGTGACTCCTACGAGCAGTACTTC CASSPLRTSGDSYEQYF TRBV5-1 17 TRBJ2-7 TRBD2 NA
TGCGCCAGCCGCCCAATCGGTAGCAATCAGCCCCAGCATTTT CASRPIGSNQPQHF TRBV10-2 14 TRBJ1-5 NA few
TGTGCCAGTTCTCCGGGACAGGGGACCAATCAGCCCCAGCATTTT CASSPGQGTNQPQHF TRBV19 15 TRBJ1-5 TRBD1 NA
TGTGCCAGTATGAGGATTCAGGGGAGCTCCTACAATGAGCAGTTCTTC CASMRIQGSSYNEQFF TRBV19 16 TRBJ2-1 NA NA